The 27 T cell receptor beta chains listed next were all sequenced from one sample in a study of blood T cell repertoires in COVID-19 (TCRdb year 2020). The library was generated by the immunoSEQ multiplex PCR assay. What TCRdb holds here is the immuneACCESS table cut down to in-frame rearrangements. Part of the clones is not present; checked against another copy, under half of the missing clones reflect an unresolved V gene, and the others are unexplained. This sample lists hundreds of thousands of clones; roughly 91% were detected once. The top ten constitute less than 2% of the sample. Sequenced material: peripheral blood. Receptors originate from a woman aged 25 to 39 with COVID-19, enrolled during active disease.

The chain links TRBV4-2 to TRBJ2-1; the D gene is possibly TRBD2 (5 bases). Looked up from germline, CDR1 is LGHNA and CDR2 is YNFKEQ. The CDR3 runs to 16 residues. Trimming stripped 0 bases from V and 3 bases from J, with 12 bases between. The CDR3 region has the DNA TGTGCCAGCAGCCAAGATTGGGAGACTATCTACAATGAGCAGTTCTTC. It specifies CASSQDWETIYNEQFF.

This chain links TRBV7-8 with TRBJ2-3; TRBD2 might be the D (5 bases). This CDR3 is built from 15 residues. V lost 4 bases, J lost 2 bases, and 13 bases lay in between. Per the germline V gene, CDR1 is SGHVS and CDR2 is FQNEAQ. The CDR3 bases are TGTGCCAGCAGCTCCAGCGGCGGACCCACAGATACGCAGTATTTT. This gives the protein CASSSSGGPTDTQYF.

The V gene is TRBV18, the J gene TRBJ2-3; D is possibly TRBD2 (6 bases). The CDR3 length is 16 residues. V lost 0 bases to trimming and J lost 2 bases, with 12 bases between them. From germline, CDR1 is KGHSH and CDR2 LQKENI. CDR3 nucleotides: TGTGCCAGCTCACCACCTGCGGGGATGGTCACAGATACGCAGTATTTT. Translated: CASSPPAGMVTDTQYF.

This chain links TRBV24-1 with TRBJ2-2, with TRBD1 identical over 8 bases. The length of the CDR3 is 17 residues. The V gene end was trimmed by 4 bases and the J gene end by 4 bases; junction bases not matched to a gene: 10. Germline assignment: CDR1 KGHDR and CDR2 SFDVKD. The CDR3 loop is CATSDPGQGIATGELFF. DNA of the CDR3: TGTGCCACCAGTGACCCCGGACAGGGTATCGCCACCGGGGAGCTGTTTTTT.

This clone appeared once. V is TRBV19 and J is TRBJ1-5, with 7 positions matching TRBD1. The germline CDR1 and CDR2 sequences are LNHDA and SQIVND (reference sequence). This CDR3 comprises 12 residues. Trimming cost V 7 bases and J 11 bases; bases outside gene matches: 8. CDR3 DNA: TGTGCCAGTAAAGACAGGGTGGGGTCCCAGCATTTT. This encodes CASKDRVGSQHF.

The rearrangement links TRBV6-4 to TRBJ2-7; D gene ambiguous. The CDR3 is 15 amino acids. Per germline, CDR1 MRHNA and CDR2 SNTAGT. The V end was cut by 5 bases, the J end by 3 bases, with 17 bases between. CDR3 in DNA: TGTGCCAGCAGTTGGGCAACAGCCAGATTCTACGAGCAGTACGTC. Its translation: CASSWATARFYEQYV.

The sample holds one count of this clone. The rearrangement uses TRBV6-4 and TRBJ1-1, with D possibly TRBD1 on 5 matching bases. Germline V gene lookup returns CDR1 MRHNA and CDR2 SNTAGT. V was cut by 8 bases and J by 5 bases, with 12 bases left in between. The CDR3 totals 12 residues. The CDR3 region has the DNA TGTGCCAGCCGGGGGATGGGAACTGAAGCTTTCTTT. Its translation: CASRGMGTEAFF.

This chain connects TRBV3-1 (or the pseudogene TRBV3-2) to TRBJ2-7, with 8 positions matching TRBD1. This CDR3 has 15 residues. Germline CDR1 LGHDT, CDR2 YNNKEL (reference sequence). V shed 4 bases, J shed 0 bases, and the junction held 5 bases outside the gene matches. CDR3 nucleotide sequence: TGTGCCAGCAGCCGAGGGGACAGGAGCTCCTACGAGCAGTACTTC. Protein product: CASSRGDRSSYEQYF.

The rearrangement uses TRBV6-5 and TRBJ2-7, with D possibly matching TRBD1 (8 bases). This CDR3 is built from 14 residues. V gave up 6 bases and J gave up 3 bases, with 15 bases separating them. Germline V gene data show CDR1 as MNHEY and CDR2 as SVGAGI. In DNA form, the CDR3 reads TGTGCCAGCAGGTCGACAGGGGAGGGCTACGAGCAGTACGTC. Amino acid sequence: CASRSTGEGYEQYV.

V usage is TRBV7-2 and J usage is TRBJ2-1; 7 bases map to TRBD2. The CDR3 spans 16 residues. Trimming took 5 bases from V and 8 from J; bases not matched to a gene: 15. Germline CDR1 is SGHTA and CDR2 is FQGNSA. The CDR3 DNA sequence: TGTGCCAGCAGCCCCCCCCAAGCGGGGAAAGGGGATGAGCAGTTCTTC. As protein: CASSPPQAGKGDEQFF.

The CDR3 protein is CASSYNKRYGYTF. DNA for the CDR3: TGTGCCAGCAGTTACAACAAACGCTATGGCTACACCTTC. The V gene is TRBV25-1, the J gene TRBJ1-2; D unresolved. The V and J ends lost 5 bases and 4 bases respectively, with 11 bases between them. The CDR3 loop spans 13 amino acids. From germline, CDR1 is MGHDK and CDR2 SYGVNS.

This sequence joins TRBV11-3 and TRBJ1-1; tentatively, D is TRBD1 (5 bases). The CDR3 has 14 residues. Germline V gene data show CDR1 as SGHNT and CDR2 as YENEEA. The V gene lost 5 bases and the J gene lost 2 bases, with 12 bases spanning the gap. The DNA of the CDR3 is TGTGCCAGCAGCGGGTGGGGGGGAAACACTGAAGCTTTCTTT. The encoded protein is CASSGWGGNTEAFF.

This chain connects TRBV5-1 to TRBJ2-1; D possibly corresponds to TRBD1 (5 bases). The ends were cut back, 3 bases at V and 8 bases at J, with 9 bases in the middle. Germline-derived CDR1 and CDR2 are SGHRS and YFSETQ. CDR3 length equals 12 residues. CDR3 region: CASSSQGDEQFF. The CDR3, as DNA: TGCGCCAGCAGCTCCCAGGGCGATGAGCAGTTCTTC.

The chain carries TRBV3-1 (or the pseudogene TRBV3-2) and TRBJ1-5; no clear D gene. Trimming cost V 5 bases and J 4 bases, with 9 bases left between them. The CDR3 consists of 13 residues. Germline loops: CDR1 LGHDT, CDR2 YNNKEL (reference sequence). This CDR3 reads CASSSTPNQPQHF. The DNA for the CDR3 is TGTGCCAGCAGCTCAACACCGAATCAGCCCCAGCATTTT.

Here the CDR3 DNA reads TGTGCCAGCAGGGGTCTGACAGGGACTCAGCCCCAGCATTTT. Translated: CASRGLTGTQPQHF. V usage is TRBV2 and J usage is TRBJ1-5, with 7 bases identical to TRBD1. In germline, CDR1 is SNHLY, CDR2 FYNNEI. The trim removed 6 bases at V and 6 bases at J, leaving 8 bases unmatched. CDR3 length: 14 residues.

This rearrangement joins TRBV28 to TRBJ1-5; weak D call: TRBD1 (6 bases). Germline-derived CDR1 and CDR2 are MDHEN and SYDVKM. The CDR3 is 14 amino acids. V lost 11 bases, J lost 0 bases, and 14 bases lay in between. The CDR3 spells CAVRGWDSNQPQHF. DNA of the CDR3: TGTGCCGTTAGGGGGTGGGATAGCAATCAGCCCCAGCATTTT.

This chain joins TRBV30 and TRBJ2-7, with 7 bases lining up with TRBD2. This CDR3 comprises 13 residues. V lost 2 bases, J lost 6 bases, and 7 bases stayed unmatched. CDR1 is GTSNPN and CDR2 is SVGIG in the germline V gene (reference sequence). The CDR3 protein is CAWSTTAGVEQYF. DNA of the CDR3: TGTGCCTGGAGTACGACGGCGGGGGTCGAGCAGTACTTC.

The table lists this clone with a few counts. The chain has TRBV2 and TRBJ1-2, with 7 bases that match TRBD1. This CDR3 has 15 residues. J was trimmed by 7 bases and V by 5 bases; bases with no gene match: 13. The germline gives CDR1 SNHLY, CDR2 FYNNEI. For the CDR3, the DNA is TGTGCCAGCAGTTATAAAATTCAGGGACAGCGTGGCTACACCTTC. Amino acid sequence: CASSYKIQGQRGYTF.

This rearrangement joins TRBV20-1 to TRBJ2-7, with D possibly matching TRBD1 (5 bases). Germline V lookup: CDR1 DFQATT, CDR2 SNEGSKA (reference sequence). This CDR3 contains 11 residues. Between the trimmed V and J ends, which lost 7 bases and 2 bases, there was a span of 9 bases. CDR3 protein: CSVDSPYEQYF. In DNA, the CDR3 is TGCAGTGTAGACAGCCCCTACGAGCAGTACTTC.

This chain connects TRBV28 to TRBJ1-2, with 7 bases aligning to TRBD1. With 4 bases clipped from V and 8 bases from J, the junction kept 16 bases outside the gene matches. Germline values: CDR1 MDHEN, CDR2 SYDVKM. CDR3 length: 16 residues. As DNA, the CDR3 is TGTGCCAGCAGTTCAAATCTCCAAGACAGGGTTCGGGGCTACACCTTC. This sequence encodes CASSSNLQDRVRGYTF.

This chain joins TRBV6-6 and TRBJ1-1; 10 bases are shared with TRBD1. After removal of 6 bases from V and 11 bases from J, the junction contained 9 bases not matched to a gene. Germline CDR1 MNHNY, CDR2 SVGAGI (reference sequence). This CDR3 contains 13 residues. The CDR3 DNA reads TGTGCCAGCAGCTACGGGGGGACAGGGGTGGCTTTCTTT. This gives the protein CASSYGGTGVAFF.

The V gene is TRBV2, the J gene TRBJ2-3, with D possibly TRBD1 on 5 matching bases. CDR3 length: 14 residues. Germline V gene lookup returns CDR1 SNHLY and CDR2 FYNNEI. V was pared by 5 bases and J by 2 bases, with 11 bases between. The CDR3 protein is CASSPQTVTDTQYF. The CDR3 DNA follows: TGTGCCAGCAGTCCCCAGACAGTCACAGATACGCAGTATTTT.

The chain uses TRBV2 and TRBJ2-1; weak D call: TRBD2 (6 bases). This CDR3 has 16 amino acids. V gave up 2 bases and J gave up 8 bases, with 19 bases separating them. Germline V CDR1 and CDR2: SNHLY, FYNNEI. The CDR3 sequence is CASSETLGLIGDEQFF. The CDR3 region has the DNA TGTGCCAGCAGTGAAACTCTGGGACTTATCGGAGATGAGCAGTTCTTC. The variable domain in full, completed from reference TRBV2 and TRBJ2-1, reads EPEVTQTPSHQVTQMGQEVILRCVPISNHLYFYWYRQILGQKVEFLVSFYNNEISEKSEIFDDQFSVERPDGSNFTLKIRSTKLEDSAMYFCASSETLGLIGDEQFFGPGTRLTVL.

This clone showed up just once. At one boundary the junction diverges from the germline segment, which might be a read error. V is TRBV7-3 and J is TRBJ1-1; 7 positions agree with TRBD1. The germline V gene has CDR1 SGHTA and CDR2 FQGTGA. The CDR3 loop spans 17 amino acids. The CDR3 protein is CASSLTGTVGLNTEAFF. The CDR3 DNA is TGTGCCAGCAGCCTAACCGGGACAGTGGGGCTTAACACTGAAGCTTTCTTT.

Many counts were recorded for this clone. The chain links TRBV20-1 to TRBJ1-2, with 7 bases that match TRBD1. This CDR3 is built from 15 residues. Germline trimming cut 3 bases from V and 8 bases from J; bases unmatched to any gene: 15. CDR1 and CDR2 (germline): DFQATT, SNEGSKA (reference sequence). The CDR3 nucleotides read TGCAGTGCTAGTCCCGGGACAGAGATTAGCAGGGGCTACACCTTC. Its protein product is CSASPGTEISRGYTF.

The chain employs TRBV11-3 and TRBJ2-2; the match to TRBD1 covers 8 bases. The germline V gene has CDR1 SGHNT and CDR2 YENEEA. V gave up 5 bases and J gave up 5 bases; unmatched junction bases: 4. The CDR3 is 14 amino acids. This CDR3 is CASSTRTGTGELFF. DNA of the CDR3: TGTGCCAGCAGCACCCGGACAGGGACCGGGGAGCTGTTTTTT.

The rearrangement uses TRBV10-3 and TRBJ1-1; D may be TRBD1 (5 bases). The V gene's germline CDR1 is ENHRY and CDR2 SYGVKD. V lost 2 bases and J 1 base, leaving 5 bases between the germline ends. There are 13 residues in the CDR3. Here the CDR3 DNA reads TGTGCCATCAGTGAGCAGGGGAACACTGAAGCTTTCTTT. Translating gives CAISEQGNTEAFF.